A selection of T cell receptor beta chains follows, all from one sample in a study of T cell repertoires in cytomegalovirus infection. TCRdb recomputed calls from the reads with MiXCR, one row per CDR3 protein. The repertoire holds fewer than 950,000 distinct CDR3 sequences, with about 31% as singletons. Their recognized antigens are unknown. Source: cultured CD8+ T cells from PBMCs, taken from culture after CMV antigen stimulation. The receptor source for this set is a human donor in good health (CMV status not recorded). Some clones in this sample may be carry-over from other donors' samples. CDR3s include the opening cysteine and the closing phenylalanine or tryptophan. A D gene is named only where the DNA matches it firmly. Expanded clones get a size class; other rows say once, few or many, or leave the size out.

D gene	clone size	V gene	J gene	CDR3 DNA	CDR3 protein
.	.	TRBV11-3	TRBJ1-6	TGTGCCAGCAGCTTACGAAAAGTGCTAGAGAAAAATTCACCCCTCCACTTT	CASSLRKVLEKNSPLHF
TRBD1	.	TRBV20-1	TRBJ1-2	TGCAGTGCTAGAACCCGGGACAGTAACTATGGCTACACCTTC	CSARTRDSNYGYTF
.	.	TRBV3-1	TRBJ2-1	TGTGCCAGCAGCCTCGGGTTAAGGATACGCTCCTACAATGAGCAGTTCTTC	CASSLGLRIRSYNEQFF
TRBD2	few	TRBV5-1	TRBJ2-1	TGCGCCAGCAGCTCCGGGACTAGCGGGGGGGCCCCTCGGTTCTTC	CASSSGTSGGAPRFF
.	.	TRBV6-5	TRBJ1-3	TGTGCCAGCAGTTTGAGGACGGCTCACTCTGGAAACACCATATATTTT	CASSLRTAHSGNTIYF
.	.	TRBV6-5	TRBJ2-3	TGTGCCAGCAGTTACTCGCCAACCCGTTTCGCAGATACGCAGTATTTT	CASSYSPTRFADTQYF
TRBD1	few	TRBV10-3	TRBJ2-7	TGTGCCATCAGTGATGAGACAGGGGGCCACGAGCAGTACTTC	CAISDETGGHEQYF
.	few	TRBV24-1	TRBJ2-3	TGTGCCACCAGTGATTTGCAAGGATCCACAGATACGCAGTATTTT	CATSDLQGSTDTQYF
TRBD1	.	TRBV27	TRBJ2-2	TGTGCCAGCAGTAAGGGGACAGGGGGCCCCGGGGAGCTGTTTTTT	CASSKGTGGPGELFF
TRBD1	.	TRBV19	TRBJ2-2	TGTGCCAGTAGTATTAGTCTGGACAGGTGGACGAACACCGGGGAGCTGTTTTTT	CASSISLDRWTNTGELFF
TRBD2	.	TRBV5-5	TRBJ2-3	TGTGCCAGCAGCTTGGAACTAGCGGGGAGGGATACGCAGTATTTT	CASSLELAGRDTQYF
.	few	TRBV5-8	TRBJ1-6	TGTGCCAGCAGCTTGTTGACGGAGAATAATTCACCCCTCCACTTT	CASSLLTENNSPLHF
.	.	TRBV29-1	TRBJ1-1	TGCAGCGTTGATCTACAGGGTGAAGCTTTCTTT	CSVDLQGEAFF
.	.	TRBV20-1	TRBJ1-2	TGCAGTGCTAGAGGCCGGGACTCCCGGGGAAGGTCCTATGGCTACACCTTC	CSARGRDSRGRSYGYTF
.	many	TRBV7-9	TRBJ2-1	TGTGCCAGCAGCTTATTGGGCGGGGCCTCCTACAATGAGCAGTTCTTC	CASSLLGGASYNEQFF
.	few	TRBV27	TRBJ2-3	TGTGCCAGCAGTTTAAGTCCCGCCCGACATACGCAGTATTTT	CASSLSPARHTQYF
.	few	TRBV7-9	TRBJ2-3	TGTGCCAGCCCTTCAGGGGTTCGCACAGATACGCAGTATTTT	CASPSGVRTDTQYF
.	.	TRBV27	TRBJ2-1	TGTGCCAGCAGTTTTGGTCACGGTGGTTCTACTGAGCAGTTCTTC	CASSFGHGGSTEQFF
TRBD1	.	TRBV12-3/TRBV12-4	TRBJ2-1	TGTGCCAGCAGTTTATACATGGGGGACAGGAACAATGAGCAGTTCTTC	CASSLYMGDRNNEQFF
TRBD1	few	TRBV5-4	TRBJ2-7	TGTGCCAGCAGCACCCGGACAGGGTTTAACCTCTACGAGCAGTACTTC	CASSTRTGFNLYEQYF
.	.	TRBV9	TRBJ1-3	TGTGCCAGCAGCGAATTGAGGCTCGGAAACACCATATATTTT	CASSELRLGNTIYF
.	.	TRBV4-1	TRBJ2-6	TGTGCCAGCAGCCAAGAGGGAGGGGGTGCTGGGGCCAACGTCCTGACTTTC	CASSQEGGGAGANVLTF
TRBD1	few	TRBV7-2	TRBJ1-2	TGTGCCAGCAGCTTAGGCCCGGGTGACGGACAGGGCTATGGCTACACCTTC	CASSLGPGDGQGYGYTF
.	.	TRBV11-3	TRBJ2-2	TGTGTCAGCAGTCAAGCGGTAACCGGGGAGCTGTTTTTT	CVSSQAVTGELFF
TRBD2	few	TRBV7-9	TRBJ2-3	TGTGCCAGCAACCAACCAGCTAGCGGCGGGATTTCAGATACGCAGTATTTT	CASNQPASGGISDTQYF
.	.	TRBV24-1	TRBJ1-1	TGTGCCACCTTTCATGAGGCAGGGCTAGCTTTCTTT	CATFHEAGLAFF
.	.	TRBV19	TRBJ2-5	TGTGCCAGTAGTACCTATGACAGAGACCAAGAGACCCAGTACTTC	CASSTYDRDQETQYF
TRBD1	once	TRBV6-5	TRBJ1-2	TGTGCCAGCAGGCCGGGACAGGGCTGGGGCTACACCTTC	CASRPGQGWGYTF
TRBD1	few	TRBV7-9	TRBJ1-2	TGTGCCAGCAGCTTCCTAGCGACAGGGAATGACGGCTACACCTTC	CASSFLATGNDGYTF
.	.	TRBV10-2	TRBJ2-4	TGCGCCAGCAGTGAAGGGGAACTAGCCAAAAACATTCAGTACTTC	CASSEGELAKNIQYF
TRBD1	few	TRBV7-8	TRBJ2-5	TGTGCCAGCAGCTCGCTTAGGACAGGGACAAAATCGGAGACCCAGTACTTC	CASSSLRTGTKSETQYF
.	many	TRBV7-2	TRBJ2-2	TGTGCCAGCAGCTTAGGCGTAATCAGGGGGGCTGTGTCTTTTGGAGAGGAGCTGTTTTTT	CASSLGVIRGAVSFGEELFF
.	.	TRBV28	TRBJ1-5	TGTGCCAGCAGTTGGGGTGGGGGGGGCGGCAATCAGCCCCAGCATTTT	CASSWGGGGGNQPQHF
TRBD2	.	TRBV12-3/TRBV12-4	TRBJ2-5	TGTGCCAGCAGTCCCCGGGAGGGTAAGGAGACCCAGTACTTC	CASSPREGKETQYF